This TCR beta chain was recovered during a study of beta chain features in type 1 diabetes. Study-level background: All samples combined gave 107,917,701 sorted cells for examination.

The study, taken as a whole, reports: Among patients, naive, central memory and Treg TCRB repertoires appeared more similar than among healthy donors. PCR may have favored shorter templates equally in patients and controls.

What was sequenced were expressed TCRB transcripts, since all of the isolated RNA had been reverse transcribed. Only in-frame clones appear in the TCRdb table, and some are missing; sequencing was by immunoSEQ multiplex PCR. Of 130,000 to 150,000 clones in the sample, about a tenth are singletons; the top ten hold approximately 0.68%. On this clone itself: Its antigen is not known.

With 1 base clipped from V and 5 bases from J, the junction kept 6 bases outside the gene matches. This CDR3 spans 15 amino acids. Looked up from germline, CDR1 is SGHNT and CDR2 is YENEEA. The chain uses TRBV11-3 and TRBJ2-5, with 8 bases fitting TRBD1. The sample was central memory CD4+ T cells from blood. This TCR was recovered from a young man in good health. This CDR3 is CASSLAAGGWETQYF. DNA of the CDR3: TGTGCCAGCAGCTTAGCCGCAGGGGGCTGGGAGACCCAGTACTTC.